The sequence of this T cell receptor beta chain was determined in a study of regulatory T cells in long-lasting Graves disease. The CDR3 is 15 amino acids. Looked up from germline, CDR1 is MGHRA and CDR2 is YSYEKL. V was clipped by 1 base and J by 2 bases, with 10 bases between them. Time point noted: newly diagnosed GD, antithyroid drugs for less than 3 months. Making the TCR library involved RNA that had been extracted from PBMCs. This clonotype has more than one count but fewer than ten. The antigen is undetermined. Whole-study findings and limits: Gene preferences differed: TRBV28, TRBJ1-2, TRBJ2-5 in persistent cases.

CDR3-region Arm-PCR and iRepertoire HTBI primers produced the TCR beta libraries. TCRdb reprocessed the multiplex PCR reads with MiXCR, giving one entry per CDR3 protein. Of some 600,000 distinct CDR3 sequences in the sample, roughly a sixth were seen once. The sample was also linked to a second study, of T cells in Graves' hyperthyroidism and ophthalmopathy. In that study: Calling Graves' hyperthyroidism stable meant ophthalmopathy did not progress within 18 months. In the analysis, a 13 V-J model separated ophthalmopathy from stable hyperthyroidism.

The sequence came from a man between 18 and 35 years old with Graves disease. The gene calls are TRBV4-1 and TRBJ2-3; D is unresolved. The source was peripheral blood mononuclear cells (PBMCs), collected at new diagnosis, from a patient treated with antithyroid drugs. The DNA for the CDR3 is TGCGCCAGCAGCCAAGTGGGTCTTTACACAGATACGCAGTATTTT. Protein: CASSQVGLYTDTQYF.